A single sample gave rise to the 20 T cell receptor beta chains below, sequenced in a study of cytomegalovirus exposure and HLA in healthy donors. The PCR contained 60 Vbeta and 13 Jbeta primers. The data were produced by immunoSEQ multiplex PCR, yet TCRdb's version contains in-frame clones alone and is incomplete. The sample lists 85,000 to 100,000 clones; approximately 84% were seen once. The material sequenced was PBMCs. The receptors originated from a woman aged 18-35 years in good health and CMV-seropositive.

CDR3 bases: TGTGCCAGCAGTGAAAAGATGACAGGGGCTTGGAATTCACCCCTCCACTTT. Translating it yields CASSEKMTGAWNSPLHF. V is TRBV6-1 and J is TRBJ1-6; 8 nucleotides align to TRBD1. Germline V CDR1 and CDR2: MNHNS, SASEGT. This CDR3 is built from 17 residues. Trimming took 2 bases from V and 7 from J; bases not matched to a gene: 10.

This chain joins TRBV6-4 and TRBJ2-3; TRBD2 matches at 10 bases. CDR3 length: 15 residues. Germline V lookup: CDR1 MRHNA, CDR2 SNTAGT. Germline trimming cut 6 bases from V and 0 bases from J; bases unmatched to any gene: 3. The CDR3 DNA reads TGTGCCAGCAGCCTAGCGGGGGCGAGCACAGATACGCAGTATTTT. Amino acid sequence: CASSLAGASTDTQYF.

Many counts were recorded for this clone. The chain has TRBV6-1 and TRBJ2-7; 9 nucleotides match TRBD1. The CDR3 is 16 amino acids. Germline V gene data show CDR1 as MNHNS and CDR2 as SASEGT. Trimming took 4 bases from V and 5 from J; bases not matched to a gene: 12. The CDR3 loop reads CASSVGLGQGSDEQYF. As DNA, the CDR3 is TGTGCCAGCAGTGTGGGTTTAGGACAGGGGTCCGACGAGCAGTACTTC.

This chain joins TRBV6-5 and TRBJ1-5; D remains ambiguous. Looked up from germline, CDR1 is MNHEY and CDR2 is SVGAGI. This CDR3 has 14 amino acids. Trimming took 3 bases from V and 4 from J, leaving 10 bases between them. The CDR3 loop is CASSYNPGNQPQHF. As DNA, the CDR3 is TGTGCCAGCAGTTATAATCCGGGAAATCAGCCCCAGCATTTT.

This clone appeared a few times. CDR3 amino acids: CASSLGVSAEAFF. CDR3 DNA sequence: TGCGCCAGCAGCTTGGGGGTTAGCGCTGAAGCTTTCTTT. The gene calls are TRBV5-1 and TRBJ1-1; D not certain. Germline CDR1 SGHRS, CDR2 YFSETQ. This CDR3 is 13 amino acids long. V lost 0 bases and J lost 6, with 9 bases in between.

The chain uses TRBV6-1 and TRBJ1-2; 8 nucleotides line up with TRBD1. J lost 7 bases, V lost 4 bases, and 8 bases had no gene match. Per germline, CDR1 MNHNS and CDR2 SASEGT. The length of the CDR3 is 14 residues. The CDR3 sequence: CASSGTGTGVGYTF. Here the CDR3 DNA reads TGTGCCAGCAGTGGGACAGGGACGGGAGTTGGCTACACCTTC.

V is TRBV28 and J is TRBJ2-7; TRBD2 matches at 9 bases. V trimming: 3 bases; J trimming: 6 bases; junction bases outside the gene matches: 6. The CDR3 spans 14 residues. Germline CDR1 is MDHEN and CDR2 is SYDVKM. CDR3 protein: CASSFAGGPLEQYF. As DNA, the CDR3 is TGTGCCAGCAGTTTTGCGGGAGGGCCTCTCGAGCAGTACTTC.

The V gene is TRBV6-1, the J gene TRBJ2-2; the match to TRBD1 covers 8 bases. In germline, CDR1 is MNHNS, CDR2 SASEGT. V trimming: 4 bases; J trimming: 3 bases; junction bases outside the gene matches: 10. The CDR3 covers 17 residues. The CDR3 here is CASSVGEGQAHTGELFF. CDR3 sequence (DNA): TGTGCCAGCAGTGTTGGAGAGGGACAGGCGCACACCGGGGAGCTGTTTTTT.

V gene TRBV13 combines with J gene TRBJ2-7, with a weak D call TRBD2 (6 bases). CDR1 is PRHDT and CDR2 is FYEKMQ in the germline V gene (reference sequence). With 7 bases removed from V and 0 bases from J, the gap between germline ends came to 13 bases. CDR3 length: 14 amino acids. CDR3 region: CASTAGPSSYEQYF. Written as DNA, the CDR3 is TGTGCCAGCACAGCGGGCCCCAGCTCCTACGAGCAGTACTTC.

The gene calls are TRBV5-6 and TRBJ2-1, with 14 bases identical to TRBD2. V was pared by 4 bases and J by 5 bases, with 14 bases of the junction left unmatched. This CDR3 has 19 residues. CDR1 and CDR2 from the germline V gene are SGHDT and YYEEEE. In DNA, the CDR3 is TGTGCCAGCAGCGCCGGGACAGGACTAGCGGGGGGATGGGACAATGAGCAGTTCTTC. Encoded protein: CASSAGTGLAGGWDNEQFF.

The J gene is TRBJ2-7, the V gene TRBV7-8; possibly TRBD1 for D (6 bases). CDR1 is SGHVS and CDR2 is FQNEAQ in the germline V gene. V was cut by 5 bases and J by 0 bases, with 11 bases left in between. The CDR3 sequence is 14 residues long. The CDR3 loop reads CASSPGTHSYEQYF. The CDR3 region has the DNA TGTGCCAGCAGCCCCGGGACACACTCCTACGAGCAGTACTTC.

The chain recombines TRBV7-3 with TRBJ2-1; D may be TRBD2 (6 bases). V was trimmed by 3 bases and J by 9 bases, leaving 12 bases between them. This CDR3 is 13 amino acids long. Germline V lookup: CDR1 SGHTA, CDR2 FQGTGA. The CDR3 loop is CASSFNGLSEQFF. The CDR3 DNA reads TGTGCCAGCAGCTTTAACGGACTAAGTGAGCAGTTCTTC. The complete variable domain, with remaining parts taken from reference TRBV7-3 and TRBJ2-1, reads GAGVSQTPSNKVTEKGKYVELRCDPISGHTALYWYRQSLGQGPEFLIYFQGTGAADDSGLPNDRFFAVRPEGSVSTLKIQRTERGDSAVYLCASSFNGLSEQFFGPGTRLTVL.

This clone appeared a few times. V gene TRBV6-6 combines with J gene TRBJ1-3; TRBD1 matches 10 bases. The CDR3 spans 16 residues. V was pared by 6 bases and J by 0 bases, with 5 bases of the junction left unmatched. CDR1 is MNHNY, CDR2 SVGAGI, per germline (reference sequence). This CDR3 is CASRRGQGDSGNTIYF. For the CDR3, the DNA is TGTGCCAGCAGACGAGGACAGGGGGACTCTGGAAACACCATATATTTT.

This sequence joins TRBV10-1 and TRBJ1-2; TRBD1 matches at 7 bases. Germline V gives CDR1 WNHNN, CDR2 SYGVQD (reference sequence). This CDR3 is 16 amino acids long. With V trimmed by 5 bases and J by 2 bases, 11 bases remained unmatched. CDR3 sequence: CASSPILTTGNYGYTF. The CDR3 region has the DNA TGCGCCAGCAGTCCAATCCTTACGACAGGGAACTATGGCTACACCTTC.

The rearrangement uses TRBV10-3 and TRBJ2-1, with 7 bases aligning to TRBD1. With 1 base clipped from V and 4 bases from J, the junction kept 4 bases outside the gene matches. The germline V gene has CDR1 ENHRY and CDR2 SYGVKD. This CDR3 has 15 residues. In DNA form, the CDR3 reads TGTGCCATCAGTGAGTTCGACAGGGATTACAATGAGCAGTTCTTC. This translates into CAISEFDRDYNEQFF.

The rearrangement links TRBV6-5 to TRBJ2-3; 8 bases map to TRBD2. The germline V gene encodes CDR1 MNHEY and CDR2 SVGAGI. The V gene end was trimmed by 5 bases and the J gene end by 2 bases; junction bases not matched to a gene: 6. CDR3 size: 15 residues. The CDR3 DNA is TGTGCCAGCAGTACCCTAGCGGGTGACACAGATACGCAGTATTTT. It codes for CASSTLAGDTDTQYF.

The gene calls are TRBV30 and TRBJ2-1; 12 bases fit TRBD1. The germline CDR1 and CDR2 sequences are GTSNPN and SVGIG (reference sequence). V lost 1 base to trimming and J lost 12 bases; unmatched junction nucleotides: 7. This CDR3 is 14 amino acids long. Here the CDR3 reads CAWSAGQGARGQFF. DNA of the CDR3: TGTGCCTGGAGTGCGGGACAGGGGGCGAGGGGGCAGTTCTTC.

The chain recombines TRBV9 with TRBJ2-2, with TRBD2 identical over 15 bases. Germline V gene data show CDR1 as SGDLS and CDR2 as YYNGEE. The CDR3 consists of 18 residues. Germline trimming cut 0 bases from V and 3 bases from J; bases unmatched to any gene: 3. The CDR3 DNA reads TGTGCCAGCAGCGTAGGTGGACTAGCGGGGGGGTACACCGGGGAGCTGTTTTTT. Its protein is CASSVGGLAGGYTGELFF.

This chain uses TRBV5-6 with TRBJ2-7; maybe TRBD2 (5 bases). V dropped 7 bases and J dropped 0 bases, with 14 bases sitting between them. The CDR3 is 14 amino acids. Germline V gene data show CDR1 as SGHDT and CDR2 as YYEEEE. The CDR3 DNA follows: TGTGCCAGCCCTAAGCGGACGAGCTCCTACGAGCAGTACTTC. This codes for CASPKRTSSYEQYF.

DNA of the CDR3: TGTGCCAGCAGTTACCGGGGACAGTCTAATGAAAAACTGTTTTTT. Its translation is CASSYRGQSNEKLFF. The chain uses TRBV6-5 and TRBJ1-4; 7 bases match TRBD1. The CDR3 covers 15 residues. With 2 bases clipped from V and 3 bases from J, the junction kept 3 bases outside the gene matches. CDR1 is MNHEY, CDR2 SVGAGI, per germline.